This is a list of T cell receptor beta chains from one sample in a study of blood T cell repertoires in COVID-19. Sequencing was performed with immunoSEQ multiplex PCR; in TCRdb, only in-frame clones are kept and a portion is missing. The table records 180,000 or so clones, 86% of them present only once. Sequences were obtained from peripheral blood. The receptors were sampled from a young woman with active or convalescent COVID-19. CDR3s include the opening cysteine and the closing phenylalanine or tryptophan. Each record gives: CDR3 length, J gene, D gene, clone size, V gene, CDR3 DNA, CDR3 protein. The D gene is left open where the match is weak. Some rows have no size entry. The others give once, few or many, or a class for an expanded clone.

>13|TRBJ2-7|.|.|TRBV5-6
TGTGCCAGCAGCTTCCTGGGGGCAGGGGAGCAGTACTTC
CASSFLGAGEQYF
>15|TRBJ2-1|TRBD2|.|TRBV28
TGTGCCAGCAGTCTGGCGGGAGGGCCTCGGAATGAGCAGTTCTTC
CASSLAGGPRNEQFF
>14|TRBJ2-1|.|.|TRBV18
TGTGCCAGCTCAACGGCTAGCCACGGATATGAGCAGTTCTTC
CASSTASHGYEQFF
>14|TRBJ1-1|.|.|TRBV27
TGTGCCAGCAGTTCATATGCAGGGAACACTGAAGCTTTCTTT
CASSSYAGNTEAFF
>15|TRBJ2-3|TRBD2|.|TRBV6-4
TGTGCCAGCAGTCCGAGCGGGACTAGCACAGATACGCAGTATTTT
CASSPSGTSTDTQYF
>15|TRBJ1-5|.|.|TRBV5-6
TGTGCCAGCAGCTATGGGTCGAGGGGCAATCAGCCCCAGCATTTT
CASSYGSRGNQPQHF
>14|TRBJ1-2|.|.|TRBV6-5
TGTGCCAGCAGATCCGTCCAGGAGGGAGCTGGCTACACCTTC
CASRSVQEGAGYTF
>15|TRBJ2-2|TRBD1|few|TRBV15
TGTGCCACCAGCAGAAGGGGGCCGAACACCGGGGAGCTGTTTTTT
CATSRRGPNTGELFF
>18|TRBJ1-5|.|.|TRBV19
TGTGCCAGTACCCAGAATTGGGGCAGGGGAAGAGGCAATCAGCCCCAGCATTTT
CASTQNWGRGRGNQPQHF
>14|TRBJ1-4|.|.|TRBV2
TGTGCCAGCAGTGAGGGGGGGCATAATGAAAAACTGTTTTTT
CASSEGGHNEKLFF
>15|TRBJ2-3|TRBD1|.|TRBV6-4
TGTGCCAGCAGTGAAGGCCAGGGACAGGTAGATACGCAGTATTTT
CASSEGQGQVDTQYF
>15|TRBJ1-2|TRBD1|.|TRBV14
TGTGCCAGCAGCCCATACGGGACAGGGAGAAAGGGCTACACCTTC
CASSPYGTGRKGYTF
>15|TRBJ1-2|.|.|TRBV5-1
TGCGCCAGCAGCTTGCAGACAGCAGCTAACTATGGCTACACCTTC
CASSLQTAANYGYTF
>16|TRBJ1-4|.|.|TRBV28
TGTGCCAGCAGTCCCCTCGGCAGGGGTTTAAATGAAAAACTGTTTTTT
CASSPLGRGLNEKLFF
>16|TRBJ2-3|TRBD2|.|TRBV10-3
TGTGCCATCAGTGAAAGGCACGGGACTAGCGGGGATACGCAGTATTTT
CAISERHGTSGDTQYF